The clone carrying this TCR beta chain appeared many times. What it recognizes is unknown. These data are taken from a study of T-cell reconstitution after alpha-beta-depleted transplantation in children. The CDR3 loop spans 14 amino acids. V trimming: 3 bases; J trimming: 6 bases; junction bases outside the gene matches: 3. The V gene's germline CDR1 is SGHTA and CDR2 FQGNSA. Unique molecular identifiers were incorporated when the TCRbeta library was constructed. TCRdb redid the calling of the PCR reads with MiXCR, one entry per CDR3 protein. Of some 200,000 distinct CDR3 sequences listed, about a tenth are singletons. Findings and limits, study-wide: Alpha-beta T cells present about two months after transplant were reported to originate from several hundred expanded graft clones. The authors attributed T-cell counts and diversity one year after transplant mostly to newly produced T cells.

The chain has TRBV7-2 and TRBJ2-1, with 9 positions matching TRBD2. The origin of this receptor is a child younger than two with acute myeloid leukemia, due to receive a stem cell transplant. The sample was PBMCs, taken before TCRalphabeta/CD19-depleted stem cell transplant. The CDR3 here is CASSFGGRANEQFF. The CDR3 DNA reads TGTGCCAGCAGCTTTGGCGGGAGGGCCAATGAGCAGTTCTTC.